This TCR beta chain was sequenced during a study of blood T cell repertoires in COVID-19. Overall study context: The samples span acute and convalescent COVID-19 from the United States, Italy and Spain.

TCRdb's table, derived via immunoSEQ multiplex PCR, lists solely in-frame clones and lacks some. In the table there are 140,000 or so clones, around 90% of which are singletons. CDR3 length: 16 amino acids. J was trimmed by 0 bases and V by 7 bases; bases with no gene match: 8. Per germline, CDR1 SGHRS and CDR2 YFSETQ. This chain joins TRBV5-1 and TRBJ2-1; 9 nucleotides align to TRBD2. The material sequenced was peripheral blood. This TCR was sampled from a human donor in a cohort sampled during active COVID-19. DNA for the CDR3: TGCGCCAGCGGAATTCAAGCGGGGGGCTCCTACAATGAGCAGTTCTTC. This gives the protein CASGIQAGGSYNEQFF.